This TCR beta chain stems from a study of immune evolution from preneoplasia to lung adenocarcinoma. Data came from immunoSEQ multiplex PCR; TCRdb stores just in-frame clones and leaves some out. Of roughly 1,200 clones listed, roughly 80% are singletons. Histologic diagnosis was independently verified by two lung pathologists. Overall study findings and caveats: Later-stage lesions appeared to have more T cells, more diversity, less clonality. Normal lung had the highest top T cell clone frequencies.

The CDR3 is 16 residues long. Per the germline V gene, CDR1 is MGHRA and CDR2 is YSYEKL. V was pared by 4 bases and J by 5 bases, with 20 bases between. This clone has a handful of counts. Its antigen is not known. This chain links TRBV4-1 with TRBJ2-5; the D gene is possibly TRBD2 (5 bases). Sequencing was performed on FFPE atypical adenomatous hyperplasia tissue from the lung. Sample subset: atypical adenomatous hyperplasia (AAH), lung preneoplasia. The receptor's source is a person aged 70 to 85 with lung adenocarcinoma. DNA of the CDR3: TGCGCCAGCAGCCCCCCCGGCGGGTCAATGGTGGAGACCCAGTACTTC. Protein product: CASSPPGGSMVETQYF.